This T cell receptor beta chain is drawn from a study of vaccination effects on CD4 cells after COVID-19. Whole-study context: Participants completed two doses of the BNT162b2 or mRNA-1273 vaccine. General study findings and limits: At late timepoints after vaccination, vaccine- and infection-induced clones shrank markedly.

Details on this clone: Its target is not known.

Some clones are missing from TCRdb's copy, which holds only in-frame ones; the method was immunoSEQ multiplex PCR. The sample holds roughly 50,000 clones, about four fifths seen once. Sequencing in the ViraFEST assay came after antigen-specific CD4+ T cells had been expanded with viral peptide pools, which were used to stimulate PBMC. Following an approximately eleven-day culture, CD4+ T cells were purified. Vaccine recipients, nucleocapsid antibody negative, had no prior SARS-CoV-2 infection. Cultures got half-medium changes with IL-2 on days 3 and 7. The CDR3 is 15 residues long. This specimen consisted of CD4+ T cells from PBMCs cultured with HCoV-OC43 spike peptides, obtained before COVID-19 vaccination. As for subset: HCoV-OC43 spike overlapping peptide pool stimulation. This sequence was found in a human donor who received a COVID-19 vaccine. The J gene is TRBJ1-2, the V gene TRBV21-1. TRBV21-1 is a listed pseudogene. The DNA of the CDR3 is TGTGCCAGCAGCAAAGTGAGGGGGGGGACTTACGGCTACACCTTC. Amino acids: CASSKVRGGTYGYTF.